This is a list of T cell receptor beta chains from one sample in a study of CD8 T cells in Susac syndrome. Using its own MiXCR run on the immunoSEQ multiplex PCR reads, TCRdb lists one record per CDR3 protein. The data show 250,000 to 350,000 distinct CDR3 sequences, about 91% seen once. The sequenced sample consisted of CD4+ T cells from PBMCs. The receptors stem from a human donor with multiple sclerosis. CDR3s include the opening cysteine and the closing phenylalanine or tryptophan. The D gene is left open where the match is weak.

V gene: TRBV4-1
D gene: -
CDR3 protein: CASSQVRQVNYGYTF

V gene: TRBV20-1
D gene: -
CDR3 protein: CSALHGPNPNSPLHF

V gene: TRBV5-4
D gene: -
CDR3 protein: CASSPGTLRSYGYTF

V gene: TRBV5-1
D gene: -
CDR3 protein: CASSLNPGHPTEQYF

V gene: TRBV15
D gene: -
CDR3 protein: CATSPRRANVLTF

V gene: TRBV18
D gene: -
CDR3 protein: CASSPFDQGLHGNTIYF

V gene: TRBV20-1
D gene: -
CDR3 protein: CSAKQLSAGPYGYTF

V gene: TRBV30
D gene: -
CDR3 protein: CAWSHGTLAYNEQFF

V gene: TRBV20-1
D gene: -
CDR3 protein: CSAALAFREQFF

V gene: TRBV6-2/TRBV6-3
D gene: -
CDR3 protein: CASNTYTDTQYF

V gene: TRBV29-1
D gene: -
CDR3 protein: CSVEDVGGPGQPQHF

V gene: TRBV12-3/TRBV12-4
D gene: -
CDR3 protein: CASSFDVYGYTF

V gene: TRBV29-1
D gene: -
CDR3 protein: CSVGAGVGEKLFF

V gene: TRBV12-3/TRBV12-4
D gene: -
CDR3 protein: CASSTQTTRLSYEQYF

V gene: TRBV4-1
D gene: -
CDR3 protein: CASSQDGTEAFF

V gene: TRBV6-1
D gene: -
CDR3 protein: CASRAAKNIQYF

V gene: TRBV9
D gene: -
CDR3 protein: CASSGRGGTEAFF

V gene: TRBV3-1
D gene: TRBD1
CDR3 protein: CASSRGRGYEQYF

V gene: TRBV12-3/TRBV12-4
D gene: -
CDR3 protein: CASSLGGSRNEQFF

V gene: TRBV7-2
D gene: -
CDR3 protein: CASSLGWGRQRTPEQYF

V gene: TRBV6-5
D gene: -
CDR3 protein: CASSYSVWREAFF

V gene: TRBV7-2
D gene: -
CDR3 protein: CASSLDSPLHF

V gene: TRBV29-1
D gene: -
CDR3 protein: CSVEASVIEAFF

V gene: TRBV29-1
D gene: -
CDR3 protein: CSVVGQGGEKLFF

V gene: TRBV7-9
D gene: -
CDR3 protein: CASSLGGGAGGNEQFF

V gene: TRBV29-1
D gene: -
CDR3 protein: CSVKRGTYGYTF

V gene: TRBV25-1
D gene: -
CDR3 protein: CASSEGLGAGELFF

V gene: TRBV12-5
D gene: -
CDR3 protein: CASGPRDATYEQYF

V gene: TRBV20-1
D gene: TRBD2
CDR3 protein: CSARTSGPQSSYNEQFF

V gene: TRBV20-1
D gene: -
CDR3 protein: CSARNSEQASGYTF

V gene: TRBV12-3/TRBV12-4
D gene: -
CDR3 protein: CASSSHRERFVNTGELFF

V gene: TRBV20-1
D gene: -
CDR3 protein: CSARSPRTANTGELFF

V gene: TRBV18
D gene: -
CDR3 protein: CASSSDRLSSYEQYF

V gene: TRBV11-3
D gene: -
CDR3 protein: CASSLDPVSQNTQYF

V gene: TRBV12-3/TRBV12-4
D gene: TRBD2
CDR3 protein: CASSPSGRSETQYF

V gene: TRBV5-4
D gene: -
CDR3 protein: CASSPAGPTLEQYF

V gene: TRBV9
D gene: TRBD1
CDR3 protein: CASSGDRYSNYGYTF

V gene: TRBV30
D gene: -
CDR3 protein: CAWRLTEVYSGELFF

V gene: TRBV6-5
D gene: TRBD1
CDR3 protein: CASSYSLTFGQDGYTF

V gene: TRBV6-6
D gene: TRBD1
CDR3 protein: CASSRHGTALYEQYF

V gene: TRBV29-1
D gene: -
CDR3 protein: CSVEVGGDTQYF

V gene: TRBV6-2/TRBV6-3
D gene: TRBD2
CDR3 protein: CASRRLAGGQGQETQYF

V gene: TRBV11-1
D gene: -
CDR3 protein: CASSPTGRFGYTF

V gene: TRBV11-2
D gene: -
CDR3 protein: CASRGGGGPNIEQFF

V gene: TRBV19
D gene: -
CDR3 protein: CASSTSKDDEAFF

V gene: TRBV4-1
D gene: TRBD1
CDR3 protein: CASSHGDRDNQPQHF

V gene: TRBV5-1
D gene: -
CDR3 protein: CASSSAVFSSTDTQYF

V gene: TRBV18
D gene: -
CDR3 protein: CASSPAENTEAFF